The present TCR beta chain was sequenced within a study of blood T cell repertoires in COVID-19. Background on the study: Researchers got acute and convalescent COVID-19 samples from the United States, Italy and Spain. PBMCs, B-cell-depleted T cells, or T cells were the source of the cDNA or gDNA that made up the material.

Original processing notes: Reference gene primer amplification gave estimated nucleated cell counts. Some clones are missing from TCRdb's copy, which holds only in-frame ones; the method was immunoSEQ multiplex PCR. The D gene and trimming were derived from the DNA, and the V and J assignments and clone size from that table. The table includes about 15,000 clones, 80% to 85% detected once. This receptor was obtained from a human donor in a cohort sampled during active COVID-19. The material sequenced was peripheral blood.

CDR3 sequence: CATSRDGGLPGQGAGETQYF. DNA of the CDR3: TGTGCCACCAGCAGAGATGGGGGACTCCCGGGACAGGGGGCAGGGGAGACCCAGTACTTC. The rearrangement joins TRBV15 to TRBJ2-5; 12 bases fit TRBD1. With V trimmed by 0 bases and J by 5 bases, 16 bases remained unmatched. Germline V CDR1 and CDR2: LNHNV, YYDKDF (reference sequence). The CDR3 is 20 residues long.